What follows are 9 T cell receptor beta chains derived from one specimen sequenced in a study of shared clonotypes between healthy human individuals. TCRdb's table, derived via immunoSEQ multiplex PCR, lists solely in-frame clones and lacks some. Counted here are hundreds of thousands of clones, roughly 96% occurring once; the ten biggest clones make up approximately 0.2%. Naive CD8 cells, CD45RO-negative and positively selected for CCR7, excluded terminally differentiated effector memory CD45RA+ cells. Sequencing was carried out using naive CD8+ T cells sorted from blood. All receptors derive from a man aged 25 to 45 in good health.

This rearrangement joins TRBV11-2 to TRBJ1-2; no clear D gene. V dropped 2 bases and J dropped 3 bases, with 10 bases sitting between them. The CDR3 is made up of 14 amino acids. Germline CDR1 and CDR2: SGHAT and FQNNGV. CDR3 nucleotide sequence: TGTGCCAGCAGCTTAACTGCTGGTTACTATGGCTACACCTTC. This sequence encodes CASSLTAGYYGYTF.

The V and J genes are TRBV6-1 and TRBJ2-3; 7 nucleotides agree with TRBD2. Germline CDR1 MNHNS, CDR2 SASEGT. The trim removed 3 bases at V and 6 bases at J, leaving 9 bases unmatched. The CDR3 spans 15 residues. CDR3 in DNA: TGTGCCAGCAGTGAGTGGGCGGGAGACGGGGATACGCAGTATTTT. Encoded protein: CASSEWAGDGDTQYF.

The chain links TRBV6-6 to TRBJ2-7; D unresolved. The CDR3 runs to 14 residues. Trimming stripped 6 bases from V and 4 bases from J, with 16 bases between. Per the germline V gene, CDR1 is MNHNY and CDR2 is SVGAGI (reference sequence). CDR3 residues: CASSPYLDLYEQYF. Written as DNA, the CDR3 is TGTGCCAGCAGCCCTTACCTCGACCTATACGAGCAGTACTTC.

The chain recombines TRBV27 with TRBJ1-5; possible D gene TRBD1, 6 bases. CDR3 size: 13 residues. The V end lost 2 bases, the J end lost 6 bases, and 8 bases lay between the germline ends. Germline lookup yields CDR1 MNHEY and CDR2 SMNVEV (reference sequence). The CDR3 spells CASSLRRGQPQHF. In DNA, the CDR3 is TGTGCCAGCAGTTTACGCAGGGGTCAGCCCCAGCATTTT.

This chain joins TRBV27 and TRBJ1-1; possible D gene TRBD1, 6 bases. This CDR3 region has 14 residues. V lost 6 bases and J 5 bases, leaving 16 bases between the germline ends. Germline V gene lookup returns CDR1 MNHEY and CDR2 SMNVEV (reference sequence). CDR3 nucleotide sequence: TGTGCCAGCAGGAGCACAGGGTCGGGGACTGAAGCTTTCTTT. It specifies CASRSTGSGTEAFF.

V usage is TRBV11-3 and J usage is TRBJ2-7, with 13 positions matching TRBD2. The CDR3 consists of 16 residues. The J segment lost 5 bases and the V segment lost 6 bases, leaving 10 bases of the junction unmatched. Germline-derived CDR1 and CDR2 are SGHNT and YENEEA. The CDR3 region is CASSTGLAGFPNEQYF. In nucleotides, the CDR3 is TGTGCCAGCAGTACGGGACTAGCGGGATTCCCTAACGAGCAGTACTTC.

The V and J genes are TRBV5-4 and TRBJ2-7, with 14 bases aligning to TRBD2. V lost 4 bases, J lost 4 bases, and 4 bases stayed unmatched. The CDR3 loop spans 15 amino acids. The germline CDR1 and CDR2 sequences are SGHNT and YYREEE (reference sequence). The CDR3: CASSGGLAGAYEQYF. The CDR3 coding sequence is TGTGCCAGCAGCGGGGGACTAGCGGGAGCGTACGAGCAGTACTTC.

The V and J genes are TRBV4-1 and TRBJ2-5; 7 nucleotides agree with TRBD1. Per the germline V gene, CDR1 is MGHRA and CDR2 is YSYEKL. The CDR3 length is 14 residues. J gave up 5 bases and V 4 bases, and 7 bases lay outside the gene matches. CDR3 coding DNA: TGCGCCAGCAGCCGCCGGGACAGAATCGAGACCCAGTACTTC. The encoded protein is CASSRRDRIETQYF.

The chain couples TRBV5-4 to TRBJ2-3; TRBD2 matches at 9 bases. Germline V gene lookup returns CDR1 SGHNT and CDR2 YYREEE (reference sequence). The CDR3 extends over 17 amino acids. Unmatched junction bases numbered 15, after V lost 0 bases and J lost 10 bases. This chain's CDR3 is CASSLDPSGNVERAQYF. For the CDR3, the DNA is TGTGCCAGCAGCTTGGATCCTAGCGGGAATGTAGAGCGGGCGCAGTATTTT.